The entry that follows covers one TCR beta chain sequence. The source of the sample is a study of blood T cell repertoires in COVID-19. About the research overall: Spain, Italy and the United States supplied samples that represented acute and convalescent COVID-19. PBMCs, B-cell-depleted T cells, or T cells provided the cDNA or gDNA that made up the material.

Original analysis: Counts of nucleated cells, estimated from reference gene primer amplification, were obtained. Using immunoSEQ multiplex PCR, the repertoire was profiled, and TCRdb retains in-frame clones only, with some absent. Clonal size and the V and J genes are those of that table, whereas D and trimming came from the DNA. Of about 61,000 clones detected, around 87% appear once; the ten largest clones hold approximately 4%. Per germline, CDR1 WNHNN and CDR2 SYGVQD (reference sequence). The CDR3 length is 15 residues. With V trimmed by 7 bases and J by 4 bases, 10 bases remained unmatched. Sequenced sample: peripheral blood. The chain is built from TRBV10-1 and TRBJ2-5, with TRBD1 matching 9 bases. The sequence derives from a human donor in a cohort sampled during active COVID-19. The CDR3 nucleotides are TGCGCCAGCAAGGGTTGGACAGGGGCGGTAGAGACCCAGTACTTC. Protein product: CASKGWTGAVETQYF.